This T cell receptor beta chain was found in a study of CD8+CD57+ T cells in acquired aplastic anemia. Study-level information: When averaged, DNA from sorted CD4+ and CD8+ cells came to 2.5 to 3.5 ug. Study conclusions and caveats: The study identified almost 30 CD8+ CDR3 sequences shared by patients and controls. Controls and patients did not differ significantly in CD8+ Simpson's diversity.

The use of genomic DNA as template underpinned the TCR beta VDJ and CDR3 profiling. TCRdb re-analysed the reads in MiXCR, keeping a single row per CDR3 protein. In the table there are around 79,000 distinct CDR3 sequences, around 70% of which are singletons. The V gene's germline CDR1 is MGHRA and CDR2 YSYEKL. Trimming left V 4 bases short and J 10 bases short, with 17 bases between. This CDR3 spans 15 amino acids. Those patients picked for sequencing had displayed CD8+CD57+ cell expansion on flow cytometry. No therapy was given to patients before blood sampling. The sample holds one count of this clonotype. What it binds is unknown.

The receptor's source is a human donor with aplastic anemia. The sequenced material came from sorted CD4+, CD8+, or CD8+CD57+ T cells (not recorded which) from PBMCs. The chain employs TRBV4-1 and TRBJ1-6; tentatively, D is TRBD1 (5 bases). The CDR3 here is CASSLGNTGQSPLHF. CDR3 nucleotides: TGCGCCAGCAGCCTCGGGAACACTGGACAATCACCCCTCCACTTT.